These T cell receptor beta chains were read from a single sample in a study of shared clonotypes between healthy human individuals. TCRdb's copy holds only in-frame clones and misses some; the assay was immunoSEQ multiplex PCR. The data contain roughly 500,000 clones, roughly 78% of them singletons. Sequencing used PBMCs. The receptors stem from a woman in her thirties or forties in good health. Some clones in this sample may be carry-over from other donors' samples. The CDR3 runs from the conserved cysteine through the conserved F or W. Expanded clones get a size class; other rows say once, few or many, or leave the size out.

CDR3 protein	clone size	J gene	V gene	CDR3 length
CASSPQEGSGQPQHF	NA	TRBJ1-5	TRBV4-2	15
CASSYSNPTGKGGYTF	NA	TRBJ1-2	TRBV6-5	16
CASSNWGLSNQPQHF	once	TRBJ1-5	TRBV5-6	15
CASSYRLAAYNEQFF	NA	TRBJ2-1	TRBV11-2	15
CASSPPGQGLYGYTF	NA	TRBJ1-2	TRBV18	15
CASSFGQGSYNEQFF	NA	TRBJ2-1	TRBV19	15
CASSTRTGSYEQYF	NA	TRBJ2-7	TRBV7-2	14
CASSLRQLLGAFF	NA	TRBJ1-1	TRBV5-5	13
CAISDTSDRAKNNEQFF	once	TRBJ2-1	TRBV10-3	17
CASSLTQGNTEAFF	NA	TRBJ1-1	TRBV7-2	14
CAWSVSYLEDEQFF	NA	TRBJ2-1	TRBV30	14
CASSPTKTITYEQYF	NA	TRBJ2-7	TRBV18	15
CASSSQGSGANVLTF	NA	TRBJ2-6	TRBV28	15
CASSSRVAGYNEQFF	NA	TRBJ2-1	TRBV9	15
CASSTGATGELFF	once	TRBJ2-2	TRBV27	13
CASSMQVGGNQPQHF	NA	TRBJ1-5	TRBV19	15
CASSPRATSGNLSYEQYF	NA	TRBJ2-7	TRBV2	18
CASSRGNGELFF	few	TRBJ2-2	TRBV18	12
CASSPGDIDNYGYTF	NA	TRBJ1-2	TRBV6-1	15
CASRKGLASTDTQYF	NA	TRBJ2-3	TRBV6-6	15
CASSVRGGAAEAFF	NA	TRBJ1-1	TRBV6-4	14
CASRAGGPETQYF	once	TRBJ2-5	TRBV6-5	13
CASSSGGTGGWDTQYF	NA	TRBJ2-3	TRBV7-9	16
CASEGDIDTGELFF	NA	TRBJ2-2	TRBV28	14
CASSGTGLERSGELFF	NA	TRBJ2-2	TRBV7-9	16
CSARVADNEQFF	NA	TRBJ2-1	TRBV29-1	12
CASSHGPYNEQFF	NA	TRBJ2-1	TRBV18	13
CASSPRAGGNYNEQFF	once	TRBJ2-1	TRBV9	16
CASSLDGLYEQYF	NA	TRBJ2-7	TRBV5-1	13
CASSLSLRRSYEQYF	NA	TRBJ2-7	TRBV27	15
CASSGLAGGQFF	NA	TRBJ2-1	TRBV2	12
CASSVRTSGTGMTGELFF	few	TRBJ2-2	TRBV5-1	18
CASSLGLADTGELFF	NA	TRBJ2-2	TRBV5-4	15
CASSFRLAGGDGTDTQYF	once	TRBJ2-3	TRBV7-9	18
CASSKAGTGGEQYF	NA	TRBJ2-7	TRBV7-2	14
CASSYGSGLVLTEAFF	many	TRBJ1-1	TRBV6-5	16
CASSPETGVTQPQHF	NA	TRBJ1-5	TRBV18	15
CASSETGLSTDTQYF	few	TRBJ2-3	TRBV5-6	15
CAWSGQGFYGYTF	NA	TRBJ1-2	TRBV30	13
CASSDPGLVFNEQFF	NA	TRBJ2-1	TRBV25-1	15
CASSLADSYHYGYTF	many	TRBJ1-2	TRBV5-6	15
CASSPSLGTDTQYF	NA	TRBJ2-3	TRBV18	14
CASSEQGYEQFF	NA	TRBJ2-1	TRBV18	12
CASSRPDRAAIYGYTF	NA	TRBJ1-2	TRBV2	16
CATSRGEADTGELFF	few	TRBJ2-2	TRBV15	15
CASTKLAGNTGELFF	NA	TRBJ2-2	TRBV27	15
CASSSPGLAGGDTQYF	once	TRBJ2-3	TRBV19	16
CASDPDPHLPMYSNQPQHF	NA	TRBJ1-5	TRBV6-4	19
CASRPDRRVGTSGQPSADTQYF	NA	TRBJ2-3	TRBV10-1	22
CASIPGGGGTDTQYF	NA	TRBJ2-3	TRBV28	15
CASTTGLSNYGYTF	once	TRBJ1-2	TRBV28	14
CASSDMRREKLFF	few	TRBJ1-4	TRBV6-1	13
CASSYSGLAGDYEQYF	NA	TRBJ2-7	TRBV6-5	16
CASSPETSGKGEQFF	NA	TRBJ2-1	TRBV18	15
CASSLVGQGTQETQYF	NA	TRBJ2-5	TRBV5-4	16
CASSQGQGVLNQPQHF	NA	TRBJ1-5	TRBV7-6	16
CASWGRAPDTQYF	NA	TRBJ2-3	TRBV19	13